Given below is one TCR beta chain in context. Its target is unknown. The record originates from a study of shared clonotypes between healthy human individuals. Across the whole study: The donors, a couple of women and a few men, were aged 18 to 49. Per donor, three plates held CD4 naive cells, three held CD4 memory, two held CD8 naive and one held CD8 memory.

TCRdb's copy holds only in-frame clones and misses some; the assay was immunoSEQ multiplex PCR. The sample shows about 2.5 million clones, about 90% of them seen only once. The CDR3 spans 17 residues. Trimming stripped 4 bases from V and 1 base from J, with 14 bases between. Germline CDR1 is MNHEY and CDR2 is SMNVEV (reference sequence). Study-level results: Tissues were not sampled, only blood, and their repertoires likely differ.

V usage is TRBV27 and J usage is TRBJ2-6; a possible D gene is TRBD2 (5 bases). The clonotype originates from a man younger than 35 in good health. Some clones in this sample may be carry-over from other donors' samples. The sequenced sample consisted of naive CD4+ T cells from PBMCs. Subset indicated: CD45RA+ positively selected. The CDR3 sequence is CASSSTVGGSGANVLTF. The CDR3 coding sequence is TGTGCCAGCAGTTCCACGGTAGGAGGTTCTGGGGCCAACGTCCTGACTTTC. Combining the CDR3 with reference TRBV27 and TRBJ2-6 gives the whole variable domain EAQVTQNPRYLITVTGKKLTVTCSQNMNHEYMSWYRQDPGLGLRQIYYSMNVEVTDKGDVPEGYKVSRKEKRNFPLILESPSPNQTSLYFCASSSTVGGSGANVLTFGAGSRLTVL.